The rows below give T cell receptor beta chains drawn from one sample of a study of CXCR3-negative and CXCR3-positive naive CD8 T cells. TCRdb re-called the 5' RACE reads and catalogs CDR3 proteins one per entry, DNA excluded. The sample has 70,000 to 95,000 distinct CDR3 sequences. Input material: naive CXCR3- CD8+ T cells from blood. Receptor source: a human donor in good health. Some clones in this sample may be carry-over from other donors' samples. CDR3s include the opening cysteine and the closing phenylalanine or tryptophan.

cdr3_aa j_call v_call
CATATGPAYEQYF TRBJ2-7 TRBV28
CASSGPGTGIGETQYF TRBJ2-5 TRBV12-3/TRBV12-4
CSVEFSDRGVYNEQFF TRBJ2-1 TRBV29-1
CASSQDQGTYEQYF TRBJ2-7 TRBV4-1
CASSLGGEAFF TRBJ1-1 TRBV5-6
CASSKTGAYEQYF TRBJ2-7 TRBV21-1
CASRETGKLKNNEQFF TRBJ2-1 TRBV2
CASSLSDLMNEQFF TRBJ2-1 TRBV7-3
CASSQGGGGTEAFF TRBJ1-1 TRBV4-1
CASGRLVTDFQYEQYF TRBJ2-7 TRBV28
CSVGLDSDTQYF TRBJ2-3 TRBV29-1
CASSVTSDSETQYF TRBJ2-5 TRBV7-9
CASSLPGAWYGYTF TRBJ1-2 TRBV7-2
CASSFDSPNYEQYF TRBJ2-7 TRBV5-1
CASSRAGAAEYF TRBJ2-5 TRBV7-6
CATSRSGTSGSYEQYF TRBJ2-7 TRBV15
CSVEAGVYNEQFF TRBJ2-1 TRBV29-1
CSAATGGYTEAFF TRBJ1-1 TRBV20-1
CASSSGLVGRDIQYF TRBJ2-4 TRBV7-3
CSAPDGSYEQYF TRBJ2-7 TRBV20-1
CASSPNLQGYEQYF TRBJ2-7 TRBV7-2
CARGRGLSIPYEQYF TRBJ2-7 TRBV10-1
CSVRPGQGTDGYTF TRBJ1-2 TRBV29-1
CASSLGQGNEQYF TRBJ2-7 TRBV5-1
CASSSGQGLETQYF TRBJ2-5 TRBV7-9
CASSYQVEQFF TRBJ2-1 TRBV6-2/TRBV6-3
CSVEPRWDGRNFNEQFF TRBJ2-1 TRBV29-1
CASSWGGTEYYNEQFF TRBJ2-1 TRBV7-9
CASGGGEGQPYEQYF TRBJ2-7 TRBV12-3/TRBV12-4
CASSTGAGEQPQHF TRBJ1-5 TRBV12-3/TRBV12-4
CSVPASLADEQFF TRBJ2-1 TRBV29-1
CASSLQEWGGELFF TRBJ2-2 TRBV28
CASSYGGAQYF TRBJ2-7 TRBV6-2/TRBV6-3
CASSLASEQFF TRBJ2-1 TRBV28
CASSQEGSGSGRETQYF TRBJ2-5 TRBV4-2
CASSNRDLSSYEQYF TRBJ2-7 TRBV7-9
CASSWQGKYQETQYF TRBJ2-5 TRBV27
CASSYQITNTEAFF TRBJ1-1 TRBV6-2/TRBV6-3
CATSREAGGHPDGYTF TRBJ1-2 TRBV15
CSVDHTGGPEAFF TRBJ1-1 TRBV29-1
CSIYRSGSEQYF TRBJ2-7 TRBV29-1
CAISESAGRGYEQYF TRBJ2-7 TRBV10-3
CASSGQLLYEQYF TRBJ2-7 TRBV12-3/TRBV12-4
CASSLAWAGVEQETQYF TRBJ2-5 TRBV7-9
CSARDRGQTNTEAFF TRBJ1-1 TRBV20-1
CASSPTRWTEAFF TRBJ1-1 TRBV27
CSVAAGGPFNEQFF TRBJ2-1 TRBV29-1
CSVPGFSYNEQFF TRBJ2-1 TRBV29-1
CASGTGLIEQYF TRBJ2-7 TRBV2